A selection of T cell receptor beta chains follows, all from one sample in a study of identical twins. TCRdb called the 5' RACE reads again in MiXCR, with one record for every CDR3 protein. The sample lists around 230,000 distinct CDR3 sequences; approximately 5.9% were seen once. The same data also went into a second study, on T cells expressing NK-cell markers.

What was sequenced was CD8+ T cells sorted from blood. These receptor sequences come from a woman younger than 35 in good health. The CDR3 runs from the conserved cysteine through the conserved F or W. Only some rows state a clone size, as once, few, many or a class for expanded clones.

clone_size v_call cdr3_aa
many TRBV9 CASSEAGTSANEQFF
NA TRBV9 CASSGTGTGQEAGANVLTF
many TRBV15 CATSRGGDGANVLTF
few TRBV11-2 CASSLGFPNRGPGNTIYF
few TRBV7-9 CASSSLARSSTDTQYF
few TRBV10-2 CASSEVTSGYNEQFF
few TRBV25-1 CASPSGGAHTQYF
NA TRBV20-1 CSARGQSGNTIYF
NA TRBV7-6 CASSSSNRGDYEQFF
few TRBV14 CASSPRWTGDSYEQYF
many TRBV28 CASSLGTSGTDTQYF
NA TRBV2 CASSALQGSHNEQFF
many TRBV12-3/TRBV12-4 CASSSPPNSVKYNEQFF
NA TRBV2 CASRTGFGANVLTF
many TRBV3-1 CASSHKIDRYNEQFF
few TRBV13 CASSARTSRNTGELFF
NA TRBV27 CASSLIQGGNQPQHF
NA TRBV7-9 CASRGGAAEQFF
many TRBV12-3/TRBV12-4 CASSPGANVLTF
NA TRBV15 CATSRTGGANTGELFF
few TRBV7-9 CASSPLGTYEQYF
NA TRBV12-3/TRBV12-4 CASSLAGGVTDTQYF
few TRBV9 CASSVASNYGYTF
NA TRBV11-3 CAGSSWSGELFF
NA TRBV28 CASRLLTGEFYEQYF
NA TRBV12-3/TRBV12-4 CASSLALWGGEQYF
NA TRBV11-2 CASSDVGFRNTEAFF
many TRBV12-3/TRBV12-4 CASSLAGASYEQYF
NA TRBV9 CASSGGTGTDTQYF
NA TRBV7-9 CASSLGVSPANEKLFF
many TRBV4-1 CASSQDPRAGVSYEQYF
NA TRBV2 CTCNSGTSGQASTDTQYF
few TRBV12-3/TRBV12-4 CASSPYSGLNAEQFF
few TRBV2 CASSEGPTAASYEQYF
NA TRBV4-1 CASSQYLRDRANNEQFF
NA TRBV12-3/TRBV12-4 CASSRLASTGELFF
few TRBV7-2 CASSLGYQSETQYF
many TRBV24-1 CATTKTGHSFEYTQYF
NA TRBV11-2 CASSQDMAFSYEQYF
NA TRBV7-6 CASSHRLGGELFF
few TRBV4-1 CASSQDEISPHEQYF
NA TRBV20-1 CSARWGAEAFF
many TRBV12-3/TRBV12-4 CASRHKRLGTNTGELFF
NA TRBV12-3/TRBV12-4 CASIEQGSGELFF
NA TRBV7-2 CASSFISRSYEQYF
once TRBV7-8 CASSLRPAGGPETQYF
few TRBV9 CASSMKTHEQFF
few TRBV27 CASSSYSTGYRYGYTF
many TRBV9 CASSGFIAGGAKNIQYF
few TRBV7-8 CASSWNAGTEYSNQPQHF
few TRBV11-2 CGEEKDGTGELFF
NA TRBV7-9 CAGEGGGYEQYF
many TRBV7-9 CASSLGEGNQPQHF
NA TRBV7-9 CAGHQPGQGGEQYF
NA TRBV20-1 CSAIPAYNEQFF
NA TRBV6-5 CASSYSTSGGDNEQFF
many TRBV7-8 CASSLSGQEQYF
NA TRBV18 CASSSTAGEGHQPQHF
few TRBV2 CASSGDRGSVSDTIPGANVLTF
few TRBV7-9 CASSPKGHLNTEAFF